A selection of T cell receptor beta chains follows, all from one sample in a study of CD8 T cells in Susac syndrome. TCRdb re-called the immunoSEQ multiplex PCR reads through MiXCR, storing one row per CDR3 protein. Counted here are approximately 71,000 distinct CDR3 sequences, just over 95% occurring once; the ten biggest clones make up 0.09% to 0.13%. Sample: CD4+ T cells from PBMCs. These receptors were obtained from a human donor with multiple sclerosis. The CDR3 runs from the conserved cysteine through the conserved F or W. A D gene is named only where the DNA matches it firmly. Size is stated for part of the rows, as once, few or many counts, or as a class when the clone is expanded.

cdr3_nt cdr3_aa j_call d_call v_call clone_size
TGTGCCAGCAGTCAGCTTCTCTGGGGTGGGATGAACACTGAAGCTTTCTTT CASSQLLWGGMNTEAFF TRBJ1-1 - TRBV27 -
TGTGCCAGCAGCCCCGGGACAGGAAACACTGAAGCTTTCTTT CASSPGTGNTEAFF TRBJ1-1 TRBD1 TRBV9 -
TGTGCCAGCAGCCAGAGGATACAGGGGGTTAAAGCTGAAGCTTTCTTT CASSQRIQGVKAEAFF TRBJ1-1 TRBD1 TRBV3-1 -
TGTGCCAGCAGTTTTCCCTCGGGGAACACTGAAGCTTTCTTT CASSFPSGNTEAFF TRBJ1-1 - TRBV12-3/TRBV12-4 -
TGCGCCAGCAGCCAAGATCGACTAGCGGGGGCCGCGAACACCGGGGAGCTGTTTTTT CASSQDRLAGAANTGELFF TRBJ2-2 TRBD2 TRBV4-3 -
TGTGCCATCAGTGACAGGGAACCCTACGAGCAGTACTTC CAISDREPYEQYF TRBJ2-7 - TRBV10-3 once
TGTGCCAGCAGCCCCAGCGGGCCCTACAATGAGCAGTTCTTC CASSPSGPYNEQFF TRBJ2-1 - TRBV3-1 -
TGCGCCAGCAGCCGAGGGGGGGACACCGGGGAGCTGTTTTTT CASSRGGDTGELFF TRBJ2-2 - TRBV4-1 -
TGTGCCAGCGGATACAATGAGCAGTTCTTC CASGYNEQFF TRBJ2-1 - TRBV27 -
TGTGCCAGCAGCCAAATCCCGGGGGACTCCTACGAGCAGTACTTC CASSQIPGDSYEQYF TRBJ2-7 - TRBV3-1 -
TGCAGTGCTAGCGGGACTAACTCCTACGAGCAGTACTTC CSASGTNSYEQYF TRBJ2-7 TRBD2 TRBV20-1 -
TGTGCCAGCAGTTACTACGCACAGGGCACAGATACGCAGTATTTT CASSYYAQGTDTQYF TRBJ2-3 - TRBV6-2/TRBV6-3 -
TGTGCCAGCAGCTTGCCCTCGTCCCCGGGACAGACGACCTACGAGCAGTACTTC CASSLPSSPGQTTYEQYF TRBJ2-7 TRBD1 TRBV5-6 -
TGTGCCAGCACCTCAGGGACGTGGAACACTGAAGCTTTCTTT CASTSGTWNTEAFF TRBJ1-1 - TRBV11-2 -
TGCAGCGTTGAAGATTCTCACTCTGGAAACACCATATATTTT CSVEDSHSGNTIYF TRBJ1-3 - TRBV29-1 -